What follows are 13 T cell receptor beta chains derived from one specimen sequenced in a study of molecular identifiers for immune sequencing clone quantification. TCRdb processed the PCR reads anew with MiXCR; each CDR3 protein has one entry. Among hundreds of thousands of distinct CDR3 sequences listed, roughly 27% were seen once. The sequenced sample was naive CD8+ T cells from blood, with Jurkat cell RNA spiked in. Subset described: FACS-sorted CD8+CD4-CCR7+CD45RA+ naive T cells. These TCRs come from a human donor in good health. Some libraries in this study had Jurkat cell RNA spiked in.

The CDR3 nucleotides read TGTGCCAGCAGCCCACAGGGGGCGGAAGGCTACACCTTC. Residues: CASSPQGAEGYTF. The chain has TRBV7-9 and TRBJ1-2; the match to TRBD1 covers 9 bases. This CDR3 contains 13 residues. Germline CDR1 reads SEHNR; CDR2 reads FQNEAQ (reference sequence). V lost 5 bases and J lost 8; bases outside the gene matches: 6. Filled out from reference TRBV7-9 and TRBJ1-2, the complete variable domain reads DTGVSQNPRHKITKRGQNVTFRCDPISEHNRLYWYRQTLGQGPEFLTYFQNEAQLEKSRLLSDRFSAERPKGSFSTLEIQRTEQGDSAMYLCASSPQGAEGYTFGSGTRLTVV.

This clonotype has ten or more counts. The genes are TRBV5-1 and TRBJ1-3, with D uncertain. CDR1 SGHRS and CDR2 YFSETQ come from the germline V gene. CDR3 size: 15 residues. Trimming removed 4 bases from V and 0 bases from J, with 11 bases in between. The CDR3 loop reads CASSATESSGNTIYF. CDR3 in DNA: TGCGCCAGCAGCGCGACGGAGAGCTCTGGAAACACCATATATTTT. Using reference TRBV5-1 and TRBJ1-3 for the parts outside the CDR3, the full variable domain is KAGVTQTPRYLIKTRGQQVTLSCSPISGHRSVSWYQQTPGQGLQFLFEYFSETQRNKGNFPGRFSGRQFSNSRSEMNVSTLELGDSALYLCASSATESSGNTIYFGEGSWLTVV.

The chain links TRBV24-1 to TRBJ2-1; 9 bases fit TRBD2. The CDR3 runs to 14 residues. CDR1 and CDR2 (germline): KGHDR, SFDVKD. V lost 1 base to trimming and J lost 7 bases; unmatched junction nucleotides: 1. The CDR3 spells CATSDFTSGNEQFF. As DNA, the CDR3 is TGTGCCACCAGTGATTTTACTAGCGGGAATGAGCAGTTCTTC.

The sample holds many counts of this clonotype. The CDR3 DNA sequence: TGTGCCAGCAGCCATGGGATCCAGGGAAGGACAGATACGCAGTATTTT. Amino acids: CASSHGIQGRTDTQYF. The chain couples TRBV3-1 to TRBJ2-3; TRBD1 might be the D (5 bases). Germline loops: CDR1 LGHDT, CDR2 YNNKEL (reference sequence). CDR3 length: 16 amino acids. V lost 3 bases, J lost 3 bases, and 16 bases lay in between.

The chain couples TRBV7-8 to TRBJ2-5, with D possibly matching TRBD1 (5 bases). V was cut by 4 bases and J by 6 bases, with 15 bases left in between. CDR1 is SGHVS, CDR2 FQNEAQ, per germline. CDR3 length equals 14 residues. Written as DNA, the CDR3 is TGTGCCAGCAGCTACACAGGAGAGCAAAAGACCCAGTACTTC. Amino acids: CASSYTGEQKTQYF.

As concerns this clonotype: This could be a read error, since a much larger clone is one nucleotide away. The V gene is TRBV30, the J gene TRBJ2-1, with D unresolved. Germline values: CDR1 GTSNPN, CDR2 SVGIG (reference sequence). The CDR3 has 13 residues. V lost 0 bases and J 8 bases, leaving 11 bases between the germline ends. This CDR3 is CAWSVLLVDEQFF. The CDR3 DNA is TGTGCCTGGAGTGTACTGTTGGTGGATGAGCAGTTCTTC.

Details on this clonotype: Since no conserved phenylalanine or tryptophan closes the CDR3, a read error is the likely cause. The rearrangement links TRBV20-1 to TRBJ2-3; D gene ambiguous. The germline V gene encodes CDR1 DFQATT and CDR2 SNEGSKA (reference sequence). Trimming cost V 0 bases and J 2 bases, with 3 bases left between them. The CDR3 runs to 12 residues. The CDR3 reads CSARDNTDTQYV. CDR3 DNA sequence: TGCAGTGCTAGAGATAACACAGATACGCAGTATGTT.

This chain links TRBV29-1 with TRBJ2-3; no clear D. Trimming removed 5 bases at V and 4 bases at J, with 7 bases between. Germline assignment: CDR1 SQVTM and CDR2 ANQGSEA. The CDR3 extends over 11 amino acids. The CDR3 loop reads CSVPLPDTQYF. CDR3 nucleotide sequence: TGCAGCGTTCCACTACCAGATACGCAGTATTTT.

Comment on this clonotype: Because it lacks the conserved phenylalanine or tryptophan at the end, this CDR3 is likely a read error. V is TRBV7-2 and J is TRBJ2-4; the D is unclear. The germline CDR1 and CDR2 sequences are SGHTA and FQGNSA. This CDR3 has 13 amino acids. The ends were cut back, 5 bases at V and 6 bases at J, with 11 bases in the middle. The CDR3 loop reads CASSPSTVNIQYL. The CDR3 nucleotides are TGTGCCAGCAGCCCGTCGACGGTAAACATTCAGTACCTC.

This clonotype occurred many times. The genes are TRBV6-5 and TRBJ2-1; D is possibly TRBD2 (6 bases). Germline-derived CDR1 and CDR2 are MNHEY and SVGAGI. Deletions cut 1 base from V and 8 bases from J, with 15 bases between. The CDR3 covers 15 residues. The CDR3 region has the DNA TGTGCCAGCAGTTACTTGGGGGGACTGCAGGATGAGCAGTTCTTC. Translating it yields CASSYLGGLQDEQFF.

The chain joins TRBV27 to TRBJ2-7, with TRBD2 matching over 12 bases. J gave up 2 bases and V 6 bases, and 5 bases lay outside the gene matches. The CDR3 spans 15 residues. Germline values: CDR1 MNHEY, CDR2 SMNVEV (reference sequence). Here the CDR3 reads CASRGTSGWTYEQYF. CDR3 in DNA: TGTGCCAGCAGAGGGACTAGCGGGTGGACCTACGAGCAGTACTTC.

This clonotype has more than one count but fewer than ten. The V call is TRBV12-3 or TRBV12-4, the J call TRBJ1-1; D is possibly TRBD1 (6 bases). V was clipped by 6 bases and J by 5 bases, with 10 bases between them. This CDR3 has 12 amino acids. The CDR3 coding sequence is TGTGCCAGCAGACTGACAGGTACTGAAGCTTTCTTT. It specifies CASRLTGTEAFF.

This clonotype was seen at least ten times. The genes are TRBV4-3 and TRBJ2-6, with 8 nucleotides matching TRBD1. CDR3 length: 18 residues. J gave up 3 bases and V 1 base, and 8 bases lay outside the gene matches. The germline V gene encodes CDR1 LGHNA and CDR2 YSLEER. This chain's CDR3 is CASSQGTGTHGGANVLTF. The CDR3 DNA reads as TGCGCCAGCAGCCAAGGGACAGGGACCCATGGTGGGGCCAACGTCCTGACTTTC.